These 16 T cell receptor beta chains originate from one sample sequenced in a study of T-cell reconstitution after alpha-beta-depleted transplantation in children. Preparation of the TCRbeta library used unique molecular identifiers. A single record per CDR3 protein comes from TCRdb applying MiXCR to the PCR reads. This sample has roughly 100,000 distinct CDR3 sequences, with under 9% found just once. The sequencing used PBMCs, collected before TCRalphabeta/CD19-depleted stem cell transplant. These receptors were taken from a boy between 2 and 15 years old with acute lymphoblastic leukemia, due to receive a stem cell transplant.

This clonotype occurred many times. This chain connects TRBV5-1 to TRBJ2-1; 9 bases fit TRBD2. V lost 2 bases, J lost 7 bases, and 4 bases stayed unmatched. Germline assignment: CDR1 SGHRS and CDR2 YFSETQ. The CDR3 spans 14 residues. The CDR3 coding sequence is TGCGCCAGCAGCTTCGGCGGGGGGGGGAATGAGCAGTTCTTC. Translated, it gives CASSFGGGGNEQFF.

V gene TRBV9 combines with J gene TRBJ2-3; TRBD2 might be the D (6 bases). In germline, CDR1 is SGDLS, CDR2 YYNGEE. V shed 2 bases and J shed 3 bases, with 16 bases lying between them. The CDR3 consists of 16 residues. CDR3 bases: TGTGCCAGCAGCGTCGGGGTTCTCGGAGGGACAGATACGCAGTATTTT. Translation: CASSVGVLGGTDTQYF.

The chain links TRBV7-8 to TRBJ2-1, with 8 nucleotides matching TRBD2. Per germline, CDR1 SGHVS and CDR2 FQNEAQ. The ends lost 4 bases at V and 2 bases at J; junction bases unmatched: 10. This CDR3 contains 17 residues. The CDR3 bases are TGTGCCAGCAGCTCGGCAGCGGGGGCTAGCCCCTACAATGAGCAGTTCTTC. It encodes CASSSAAGASPYNEQFF.

Remarks on this clonotype: The germline gene is not matched at one end of the junction; a read error may be the cause. The chain couples TRBV20-1 to TRBJ1-1, with 12 positions matching TRBD1. The CDR3 has 16 amino acids. The germline V gene encodes CDR1 DFQATT and CDR2 SNEGSKA (reference sequence). The CDR3 DNA reads TGCTGTGCTAGGAAGGGGGGGGACAGGGGGCCCCCTGAAGCTTTCTTT. This sequence encodes CCARKGGDRGPPEAFF.

This clonotype was observed at least ten times. The V and J genes are TRBV4-2 and TRBJ1-1; no definite D call. V lost 1 base and J lost 1, with 1 base in between. Germline V gene data show CDR1 as LGHNA and CDR2 as YNFKEQ. The CDR3 runs to 12 residues. The CDR3 bases are TGTGCCAGCAGCCAAGGGAACACTGAAGCTTTCTTT. Its protein is CASSQGNTEAFF.

This clonotype was picked up a small number of times. The chain is built from TRBV11-3 and TRBJ2-1; the match to TRBD1 covers 8 bases. V dropped 8 bases and J dropped 5; count of bases not matched to a gene: 8. Per germline, CDR1 SGHNT and CDR2 YENEEA. The CDR3 has 14 amino acids. The chain's CDR3 is CASAQGAIDNEQFF. The CDR3 DNA reads TGTGCCAGCGCCCAGGGGGCGATCGACAATGAGCAGTTCTTC.

This clonotype was seen a handful of times. V and J are TRBV4-1 and TRBJ2-2; no clear D gene. V gave up 4 bases and J gave up 4 bases, with 19 bases separating them. CDR1 is MGHRA, CDR2 YSYEKL, per germline. The CDR3 extends over 17 amino acids. The chain's CDR3 is CASSLGRLGRSTGELFF. The DNA for the CDR3 is TGCGCCAGCAGCCTCGGCCGGCTCGGACGTAGCACCGGGGAGCTGTTTTTT.

In this sample, this clonotype turned up many times. This sequence joins TRBV5-1 and TRBJ2-2, with TRBD1 matching 7 bases. Germline CDR1 and CDR2: SGHRS and YFSETQ. V was clipped by 7 bases and J by 0 bases; unmatched bases: 3. This CDR3 is built from 14 residues. CDR3 DNA: TGCGCCAGCGAGGGGGCCACGAACACCGGGGAGCTGTTTTTT. Translation gives CASEGATNTGELFF.

This clonotype has a count of ten or more. This rearrangement joins TRBV20-1 to TRBJ2-5; 11 nucleotides align to TRBD2. CDR3 length equals 17 residues. Unmatched junction bases numbered 10, after V lost 0 bases and J lost 4 bases. The germline gives CDR1 DFQATT, CDR2 SNEGSKA (reference sequence). CDR3 loop: CSARDIAGGQRRETQYF. CDR3 nucleotides: TGCAGTGCTAGAGATATAGCGGGGGGGCAGAGAAGAGAGACCCAGTACTTC.

This clonotype was recorded at least ten times. The chain employs TRBV5-1 and TRBJ2-2; D possibly uses TRBD1 or TRBD2 (5 bases each). Germline CDR1 SGHRS, CDR2 YFSETQ. V was clipped by 6 bases and J by 4 bases, with 19 bases between them. The CDR3 is 16 residues long. The CDR3 here is CASTRSRGGGTGELFF. For the CDR3, the DNA is TGCGCCAGCACCCGATCGAGGGGCGGCGGCACCGGGGAGCTGTTTTTT.

There are many counts of this clonotype. V is TRBV27 and J is TRBJ1-4, with D uncertain. The CDR3 consists of 15 residues. Germline values: CDR1 MNHEY, CDR2 SMNVEV (reference sequence). Deletions cut 4 bases from V and 0 bases from J, with 9 bases between. Here the CDR3 reads CASSSLWPTNEKLFF. CDR3 in DNA: TGTGCCAGCAGTTCTCTCTGGCCAACTAATGAAAAACTGTTTTTT.

This clonotype was detected only a few times. The rearrangement uses TRBV20-1 and TRBJ2-1; D might be TRBD2 (6 bases). The V gene's germline CDR1 is DFQATT and CDR2 SNEGSKA (reference sequence). This CDR3 spans 13 amino acids. V shed 5 bases and J shed 8 bases, with 16 bases lying between them. The CDR3 region has the DNA TGCAGTGCTGAAGGTGGCGGGGACCATGAGCAGTTCTTC. Translated, it gives CSAEGGGDHEQFF.

This clonotype was counted at least ten times. The chain recombines TRBV21-1 with TRBJ2-7; the table's D call, TRBD1, has no DNA check behind it. TRBV21-1 is tagged as a pseudogene. CDR3 length: 17 residues. The CDR3 loop reads CASSKRMEGQGGNEQYF. The CDR3 nucleotides are TGTGCCAGCAGCAAAAGGATGGAGGGACAGGGCGGGAACGAGCAGTACTTC.

This clonotype occurred a few times. The chain has TRBV20-1 and TRBJ2-7; D is unclear. The germline V gene has CDR1 DFQATT and CDR2 SNEGSKA (reference sequence). The CDR3 has 13 amino acids. Trimming left V 1 base short and J 1 base short, with 8 bases between. CDR3: CSARALGSYEQYF. CDR3 sequence (DNA): TGCAGTGCTAGAGCCTTGGGGTCCTACGAGCAGTACTTC.

V is TRBV11-1 and J is TRBJ2-7, with 7 positions matching TRBD1. Germline CDR1 is SGHAT and CDR2 is FQDESV (reference sequence). The CDR3 runs 14 residues. J was trimmed by 6 bases and V by 2 bases; bases with no gene match: 7. CDR3 loop: CASSLRDRDGEQYF. The CDR3 DNA sequence: TGTGCCAGCAGCTTACGAGACAGGGACGGCGAGCAGTACTTC. Complete variable domain (other parts from reference TRBV11-1 and TRBJ2-7): EAEVAQSPRYKITEKSQAVAFWCDPISGHATLYWYRQILGQGPELLVQFQDESVVDDSQLPKDRFSAERLKGVDSTLKIQPAELGDSAMYLCASSLRDRDGEQYFGPGTRLTVT.

A few counts support this clonotype. V gene TRBV19 combines with J gene TRBJ1-1; D may be TRBD1 (5 bases). Trimming took off 2 bases at V and 4 bases at J, with 8 bases between the two ends. CDR1 and CDR2 from the germline V gene are LNHDA and SQIVND (reference sequence). The CDR3 covers 13 residues. CDR3 in amino acids: CASSIRQFTEAFF. The CDR3 DNA sequence: TGTGCCAGTAGTATACGACAGTTCACTGAAGCTTTCTTT.